The 29 T cell receptor beta chains below all came from one sample that was sequenced in a study of brain T cells in children with intractable seizures. TCRdb keeps only in-frame clones here, not all; method: immunoSEQ multiplex PCR. The sample has 300,000 to 400,000 clones, 93% seen once. Documented time point: blood from clinic visit 5 months post-surgery; TSC patient then seizure free. The material was peripheral blood, obtained roughly 5 months after surgery. The receptors shown here come from a boy less than two years old with tuberous sclerosis and intractable seizures.

V usage is TRBV3-1 (or the pseudogene TRBV3-2) and J usage is TRBJ1-3; D remains unclear. V gave up 3 bases and J gave up 6 bases, with 9 bases separating them. In germline, CDR1 is LGHDT, CDR2 YNNKEL (reference sequence). This CDR3 comprises 13 residues. The DNA for the CDR3 is TGTGCCAGCAGCCAGGGGTTGACAAACACCATATATTTT. It yields the protein CASSQGLTNTIYF.

The chain links TRBV6-4 to TRBJ2-5; D is unclear. Germline-derived CDR1 and CDR2 are MRHNA and SNTAGT. Trimming pared 0 bases from V and 0 bases from J, leaving 5 bases between. The CDR3 consists of 14 residues. CDR3 sequence reads: CASSDSNNQETQYF. CDR3 sequence (DNA): TGTGCCAGCAGTGACTCGAACAACCAAGAGACCCAGTACTTC.

The chain carries TRBV30 and TRBJ2-7; 9 bases align to TRBD2. V shed 4 bases and J 11 bases; nucleotides not matched to a gene: 6. Germline V CDR1 and CDR2: GTSNPN, SVGIG (reference sequence). CDR3 length: 11 amino acids. For the CDR3, the DNA is TGTGCCTGGACTAGCGGGGAGGACGAGTACTTC. Translation gives CAWTSGEDEYF. The full variable domain, its missing parts supplied by reference TRBV30 and TRBJ2-7, is SQTIHQWPATLVQPVGSPLSLECTVEGTSNPNLYWYRQAAGRGLQLLFYSVGIGQISSEVPQNLSASRPQDRQFILSSKKLLLSDSGFYLCAWTSGEDEYFGPGTRLTVT.

This rearrangement joins TRBV4-1 to TRBJ2-1; TRBD2 matches 10 bases. The junction had 11 bases not matched to a gene; V was cut back by 6 bases and J by 0 bases. Germline assignment: CDR1 MGHRA and CDR2 YSYEKL. The CDR3 runs to 18 residues. CDR3 in DNA: TGCGCCAGCAGTCCTCATAGGTGGACTAGCGGCTCCTACAATGAGCAGTTCTTC. Translated: CASSPHRWTSGSYNEQFF.

In nucleotides, the CDR3 is TGCAGCGTTGAGAGCTCCTACAATGAGCAGTTCTTC. Translating gives CSVESSYNEQFF. The J gene is TRBJ2-1, the V gene TRBV29-1, with no clear D. CDR1 and CDR2 (germline): SQVTM, ANQGSEA. V was cut by 3 bases and J by 0 bases, with 3 bases left in between. This CDR3 is built from 12 residues.

This chain joins TRBV5-1 and TRBJ1-6; 8 nucleotides line up with TRBD1. V lost 2 bases and J lost 7; bases outside the gene matches: 8. This CDR3 is 16 amino acids long. Per the germline V gene, CDR1 is SGHRS and CDR2 is YFSETQ. The CDR3 is CASSFQGAQKNSPLHF. The CDR3 DNA reads TGCGCCAGCAGCTTCCAGGGGGCGCAGAAGAATTCACCCCTCCACTTT.

The V and J genes are TRBV5-1 and TRBJ2-3, with 10 positions matching TRBD2. The V segment lost 0 bases and the J segment 2 bases; nucleotides outside the gene matches: 6. The CDR3 has 17 residues. Per the germline V gene, CDR1 is SGHRS and CDR2 is YFSETQ. The CDR3 DNA reads as TGCGCCAGCAGCTTGGAAGGTAGCGGGGGGACCACAGATACGCAGTATTTT. Residues: CASSLEGSGGTTDTQYF.

V and J are TRBV6-2 or TRBV6-3 and TRBJ2-7, with TRBD1 matching over 10 bases. V was pared by 5 bases and J by 2 bases, with 3 bases of the junction left unmatched. CDR3 size: 14 residues. The germline gives CDR1 MNHEY, CDR2 SVGEGT. As DNA, the CDR3 is TGTGCCAGCAGTAGGGGACAGGGGACCTACGAGCAGTACTTC. It yields the protein CASSRGQGTYEQYF.

The J gene is TRBJ2-1, the V gene TRBV2; TRBD2 aligns across 9 bases. Germline CDR1 is SNHLY and CDR2 is FYNNEI. With 7 bases clipped from V and 4 bases from J, the junction kept 8 bases outside the gene matches. The CDR3 length is 15 residues. The CDR3 region has the DNA TGTGCCAGCATCCTCCCACTAGCGGGTTACAATGAGCAGTTCTTC. It codes for CASILPLAGYNEQFF.

This sequence joins TRBV11-3 and TRBJ2-1, with D unclear. V gave up 5 bases and J gave up 7 bases, with 12 bases separating them. The CDR3 contains 13 residues. Germline CDR1 SGHNT, CDR2 YENEEA. CDR3 loop: CASSPQMGNEQFF. In DNA, the CDR3 is TGTGCCAGCAGCCCGCAGATGGGGAATGAGCAGTTCTTC.

The rearrangement links TRBV6-5 to TRBJ2-5, with 8 positions matching TRBD2. J was trimmed by 1 base and V by 7 bases; bases with no gene match: 8. The CDR3 has 15 amino acids. Per germline, CDR1 MNHEY and CDR2 SVGAGI. CDR3 amino acids: CASTPGGGIQETQYF. DNA of the CDR3: TGTGCCAGCACGCCCGGGGGGGGAATCCAAGAGACCCAGTACTTC.

This clone was recorded only once. The chain joins TRBV5-1 to TRBJ2-7; D uncertain. V was trimmed by 3 bases and J by 0 bases, leaving 7 bases between them. From germline, CDR1 is SGHRS and CDR2 YFSETQ. CDR3 size: 13 residues. The CDR3 sequence is CASSSPLSYEQYF. The CDR3 DNA reads as TGCGCCAGCAGCTCCCCCCTCTCCTACGAGCAGTACTTC.

The chain carries TRBV18 and TRBJ2-5; no reliable D call. V lost 3 bases and J 5 bases, leaving 16 bases between the germline ends. Germline values: CDR1 KGHSH, CDR2 LQKENI. The CDR3 sequence is 15 residues long. CDR3 DNA: TGTGCCAGCTCACCCCCGCCCAAGCTTTCGGAGACCCAGTACTTC. This gives the protein CASSPPPKLSETQYF.

The V and J genes are TRBV9 and TRBJ2-5, with 7 bases matching TRBD2. This CDR3 is built from 15 residues. Per the germline V gene, CDR1 is SGDLS and CDR2 is YYNGEE. Trimming took 4 bases from V and 3 from J; bases not matched to a gene: 9. The CDR3 loop reads CASSPNPSGKETQYF. CDR3 sequence (DNA): TGTGCCAGCAGCCCGAACCCTAGCGGAAAAGAGACCCAGTACTTC.

V is TRBV28 and J is TRBJ1-6; a possible D gene is TRBD1 (5 bases). V gave up 6 bases and J gave up 9 bases, with 12 bases separating them. This CDR3 is built from 13 residues. In germline, CDR1 is MDHEN, CDR2 SYDVKM. CDR3 region: CASSQGRISPLHF. CDR3 sequence (DNA): TGTGCCAGCAGCCAGGGTCGGATTTCACCCCTCCACTTT.

The V and J genes are TRBV30 and TRBJ2-7; D might be TRBD2 (6 bases). V shed 0 bases and J shed 2 bases, with 11 bases lying between them. The CDR3 sequence is 14 residues long. The germline V gene encodes CDR1 GTSNPN and CDR2 SVGIG (reference sequence). As DNA, the CDR3 is TGTGCCTGGAGTGTGTCGGGGGTTGCCTACGAGCAGTACTTC. This encodes CAWSVSGVAYEQYF.

This sequence joins TRBV27 and TRBJ2-1; 9 bases map to TRBD1. Germline-derived CDR1 and CDR2 are MNHEY and SMNVEV (reference sequence). This CDR3 has 14 residues. With V trimmed by 6 bases and J by 8 bases, 8 bases remained unmatched. CDR3 DNA: TGTGCCAGCAGGCCTACGGGACAGGGATATGAGCAGTTCTTC. Its protein product is CASRPTGQGYEQFF.

The genes are TRBV29-1 and TRBJ2-7, with 11 bases matching TRBD2. The CDR3 totals 16 residues. The junction had 14 bases not matched to a gene; V was cut back by 6 bases and J by 4 bases. Germline V gene sequence: CDR1 SQVTM, CDR2 ANQGSEA. This chain's CDR3 is CSVVQGIAGGRYEQYF. The CDR3 bases are TGCAGCGTCGTTCAGGGGATAGCGGGGGGGCGGTACGAGCAGTACTTC.

The CDR3 loop is CASSYSTGNTEAFF. Written as DNA, the CDR3 is TGTGCCAGCAGTTACTCGACAGGGAACACTGAAGCTTTCTTT. This rearrangement joins TRBV6-5 to TRBJ1-1, with D perhaps matching TRBD1 (6 bases). Germline CDR1 is MNHEY and CDR2 is SVGAGI. V lost 0 bases and J 1 base, leaving 6 bases between the germline ends. The CDR3 covers 14 residues.

The chain employs TRBV30 and TRBJ1-2; tentative D call: TRBD1 (5 bases). The CDR3 runs to 15 residues. From germline, CDR1 is GTSNPN and CDR2 SVGIG (reference sequence). V was trimmed by 0 bases and J by 4 bases, leaving 15 bases between them. CDR3 DNA sequence: TGTGCCTGGAGTGTCAGGAGGGGAAGTACCTATGGCTACACCTTC. Amino acids: CAWSVRRGSTYGYTF.

This chain uses TRBV3-1 (or the pseudogene TRBV3-2) with TRBJ2-1; D might be TRBD1 or TRBD2, each matching 6 bases. The CDR3 has 16 amino acids. V dropped 4 bases and J dropped 4 bases, with 17 bases sitting between them. Germline CDR1 is LGHDT and CDR2 is YNNKEL (reference sequence). The CDR3 spells CASSPQTGADYNEQFF. CDR3 DNA sequence: TGTGCCAGCAGCCCCCAGACGGGGGCTGATTACAATGAGCAGTTCTTC.

The chain links TRBV5-8 to TRBJ2-2; either TRBD1 or TRBD2 may supply D (5 bases each). The germline V and J ends were trimmed by 4 bases and 5 bases, with 15 bases remaining between them. Germline lookup yields CDR1 SGHTS and CDR2 YDEGEE. The CDR3 is 15 amino acids. CDR3 DNA sequence: TGTGCCAGCAGCAACCGGGGACGTCAGACCGGGGAGCTGTTTTTT. Protein sequence: CASSNRGRQTGELFF.

The chain links TRBV7-9 to TRBJ1-1, with a weak D call TRBD1 (6 bases). V shed 2 bases and J shed 8 bases, with 12 bases lying between them. Germline lookup yields CDR1 SEHNR and CDR2 FQNEAQ (reference sequence). CDR3 length: 13 residues. CDR3: CASSLTGPKEAFF. The DNA of the CDR3 is TGTGCCAGCAGCTTAACAGGGCCCAAAGAAGCTTTCTTT.

This chain's CDR3 is CSGTENYGYTF. The CDR3 DNA sequence: TGCAGCGGGACAGAGAACTATGGCTACACCTTC. This sequence joins TRBV29-1 and TRBJ1-2; possible D gene TRBD1, 6 bases. The CDR3 loop spans 11 amino acids. Trimming stripped 7 bases from V and 2 bases from J, with 8 bases between. In germline, CDR1 is SQVTM, CDR2 ANQGSEA.

This clone was found a few times. This rearrangement joins TRBV19 to TRBJ1-6; D gene ambiguous. V gave up 2 bases and J gave up 9 bases, with 14 bases separating them. The CDR3 contains 15 residues. CDR1 is LNHDA and CDR2 is SQIVND in the germline V gene (reference sequence). CDR3 DNA: TGTGCCAGTAGTATACTCAACAGAATGGGTTCACCCCTCCACTTT. This translates into CASSILNRMGSPLHF.

V gene TRBV18 combines with J gene TRBJ2-2; D possibly corresponds to TRBD2 (6 bases). The germline V and J ends were trimmed by 0 bases and 3 bases, with 11 bases remaining between them. Germline-derived CDR1 and CDR2 are KGHSH and LQKENI. This CDR3 is 16 amino acids long. The CDR3 region is CASSPPEGRDTGELFF. As DNA, the CDR3 is TGTGCCAGCTCACCACCGGAGGGAAGGGACACCGGGGAGCTGTTTTTT.

The chain has TRBV27 and TRBJ2-5; 9 bases are shared with TRBD1. Per the germline V gene, CDR1 is MNHEY and CDR2 is SMNVEV (reference sequence). The junction had 5 bases not matched to a gene; V was cut back by 7 bases and J by 5 bases. The CDR3 is 13 amino acids. The CDR3 nucleotides read TGTGCCAGCAAACAGGGGGCCGAGGAGACCCAGTACTTC. It specifies CASKQGAEETQYF.

This chain joins TRBV7-9 and TRBJ2-7; D might be TRBD1 (6 bases). The germline V gene has CDR1 SEHNR and CDR2 FQNEAQ (reference sequence). The CDR3 loop spans 13 amino acids. The germline V and J ends were trimmed by 5 bases and 9 bases, with 17 bases remaining between them. CDR3 loop: CASSTDSYEGQYF. The CDR3 DNA sequence: TGTGCCAGCAGCACGGACAGCTACGAGGGGCAGTACTTC. Looking up the rest from reference TRBV7-9 and TRBJ2-7 gives the full variable domain: DTGVSQNPRHKITKRGQNVTFRCDPISEHNRLYWYRQTLGQGPEFLTYFQNEAQLEKSRLLSDRFSAERPKGSFSTLEIQRTEQGDSAMYLCASSTDSYEGQYFGPGTRLTVT.

J is TRBJ1-2 and V is TRBV6-5; 9 nucleotides line up with TRBD1. The V gene's germline CDR1 is MNHEY and CDR2 SVGAGI. The CDR3 is made up of 14 amino acids. Germline trimming cut 11 bases from V and 4 bases from J; bases unmatched to any gene: 11. The chain's CDR3 is CASAPDRGVYGYTF. CDR3 DNA sequence: TGTGCCTCCGCCCCGGACAGGGGTGTCTATGGCTACACCTTC.